This entry features one T cell receptor beta chain sequence. Its antigen is still unknown. The record has no base qualities; no much larger clone is one base away. V is shortened by 2 bases, J by 0 bases, and the region joining them spans 5 bases. The CDR3 has 12 amino acids, counting the end cysteine and phenylalanine. Of the read, only the CDR3 DNA is kept; its 36 bases are in frame from base 1. The germline V gene yields SQVTM for CDR1 and ANQGSEA for CDR2. The data belong to a study of naive and memory T cell subsets (dated by TCRdb to between 2016 and 2019). Study-wide context: An open-source, UMI-based TCR alpha and beta sequencing pipeline was applied to sorted naive and memory peripheral blood T cell subsets. The functional CMV T cell responses agreed completely with IgG serology results. RNA was DNase-treated and reverse transcribed with TCR constant-region primers, mostly using SuperScript III. Findings and caveats that apply to the study as a whole: Single alpha or beta chain sequences, rather than paired alpha/beta receptors, were used to define clonotypes. Naive repertoires, especially CD8, contained a few larger clonotypes, possibly memory cells re-expressing CD45RA. The repertoire findings for the naive and memory subsets could not be validated, as no ground truth was available. A power law was followed by TCR abundance, with an exponent that differed between naive and memory subsets but was consistent across the three individuals. After error correction, over 90% of naive TCR sequences appeared only once, giving much steeper abundance distributions than memory subsets. RNA-based TCR counts may be affected by expression changes linked to T cell activation and differentiation. In both CD4 and CD8 cells, going from naive through CM, EM and EMRA, the Gini index went up while Shannon and inverse Simpson diversity went down.

The receptor library was made with UMI-ligation and nested PCR. The beta constant-region primer consisted of an equimolar mixture of two oligonucleotides that together covered TRBC1 and TRBC2. Four rounds of PCR, combining the SP2 primer with nested alpha and beta constant-region primers, were used to amplify the ligated cDNA. A single-stranded oligonucleotide carrying the SP2 primer and a 12-nucleotide UMI was ligated to the 3' end of the cDNA by T4 RNA ligase 1. Incubation of the ligation reaction was carried out at 16 degrees C for about 18-25 hours. PCR2 was typically performed as a SYBR Green qPCR and was stopped at a predetermined threshold so that over-amplification was prevented. Agencourt AMPure XP magnetic beads were used for all purifications after the first. Library quantification was done by Qubit, followed by a TapeStation check on which the main peak was expected at around 650 bp. Pooled libraries were sequenced on an Illumina MiSeq using v2 2x251 paired-end kits, and typically roughly 0.95-2.2 million reads were obtained per sample. Libraries were pooled at approximately 4 nM per sample, and about 4.5-7% PhiX was added to improve cluster recognition. Turning to the authors' computational methods: Using tag matching that tolerated one base-pair mismatch, Decombinator assigned V and J genes to FASTQ reads that had been processed by Demultiplexor. UMIs were used by Collapsinator to correct both sequencing errors and frequency errors arising from PCR heterogeneity. CDR3Translator translated TCRs and extracted CDR3s from the conserved cysteine to the FGXG phenylalanine, flagging non-productive sequences. Gini, Shannon entropy and inverse Simpson indices were calculated on repertoires that had been subsampled to equal numbers of UMI-defined TCRs. Within the linear range, a power law was fitted to clonotype abundance distributions using maximum likelihood. For one naive CD8 sample, the pipeline and MIGEC produced similar UMI counts, unique TCR numbers and clonal distributions. One analysis removed from the naive repertoire any naive TCRs that were also present in any memory subset from the same donor. The repertoires were searched for 6,000 to 9,500 CMV-associated CDR3 sequences that had been compiled from VDJdb and a published dataset. TCRdb applied fastp at Q25 and MiXCR to the public reads, then kept only in-frame beta chains. Identical CDR3 proteins give one entry, which carries the most common genes and DNA. The V and J calls were not made by the authors but by TCRdb's processing. Recorded for this sample are about 140,000 distinct CDR3 sequences; about 20% of them occurred a single time. The leading ten clones occupy approximately 0.63% of the sample.

From the second PCR step on, the TCR alpha and beta chain libraries were amplified in separate reactions. The CMV status of each donor was determined by measuring IFNgamma production from CD4+ T cells after fresh PBMCs had been stimulated overnight with CMV viral lysate. CD4 T cells were positively selected with Miltenyi beads, followed by positive selection of CD8 T cells from the CD4-negative fraction. After staining for CD3, CD4, CD8, CD45RA, CD27 and a live/dead dye, cells were sorted on a BD Aria II into four subsets based on CD45RA and CD27. Blood came from three healthy volunteers, each fractionated into CD4 and CD8 T cells and then into four differentiation subsets. About 130 ml of peripheral blood was collected from each donor, and PBMC were isolated by Ficoll-Paque PLUS density-gradient centrifugation. Sorted cells were lysed in RLT buffer, and RNA was extracted with a Qiagen RNeasy kit and stored at -80°C.

The sequenced material came from naive CD8+ T cells from blood. The cell subset or site label here, explained by the study, means: naive T cells, CD45RA high CD27+. The rearrangement combines TRBV29-1 with TRBJ2-7, with no reliable assignment of the D segment. This clonotype was obtained from a human donor in good health. CDR3 protein: CSVEIDSYEQYF. In nucleotide form, the sequence is TGCAGCGTTGAAATCGACTCCTACGAGCAGTACTTC.